Shown below are 8 T cell receptor beta chains from a single sample sequenced in a study of PD-1 blockade in classical Hodgkin lymphoma. Time point denoted: newly diagnosed, previously untreated cHL patient sample. Method: immunoSEQ multiplex PCR; TCRdb's copy keeps in-frame clones and lacks some. The sample comprises about 28,000 clones, more than 85% of which are singletons, and under 4% rests with the top ten. The specimen sequenced was peripheral blood mononuclear cells (PBMCs). These receptors were obtained from a human donor with classical Hodgkin lymphoma.

The rearrangement links TRBV10-3 to TRBJ2-5; no clear D. Germline lookup yields CDR1 ENHRY and CDR2 SYGVKD. V was shortened by 0 bases and J by 1 base, with 9 bases between the two germline ends. The CDR3 contains 15 residues. The CDR3 DNA reads as TGTGCCATCAGTGAGTCGACGGCAGGCCAAGAGACCCAGTACTTC. Translating it yields CAISESTAGQETQYF.

V usage is TRBV2 and J usage is TRBJ2-1; 8 bases fit TRBD2. J lost 5 bases, V lost 6 bases, and 9 bases had no gene match. The germline V gene encodes CDR1 SNHLY and CDR2 FYNNEI. The CDR3 is made up of 15 amino acids. The chain's CDR3 is CASRLAGGKNNEQFF. As DNA, the CDR3 is TGTGCCAGCAGATTGGCGGGAGGTAAAAACAATGAGCAGTTCTTC. Supplemented by reference TRBV2 and TRBJ2-1, the full variable domain reads EPEVTQTPSHQVTQMGQEVILRCVPISNHLYFYWYRQILGQKVEFLVSFYNNEISEKSEIFDDQFSVERPDGSNFTLKIRSTKLEDSAMYFCASRLAGGKNNEQFFGPGTRLTVL.

This clone occurred once. The chain links TRBV19 to TRBJ2-7, with 7 nucleotides matching TRBD1. Germline assignment: CDR1 LNHDA and CDR2 SQIVND (reference sequence). The V gene end was trimmed by 2 bases and the J gene end by 3 bases; junction bases not matched to a gene: 4. The CDR3 covers 14 residues. The CDR3, as DNA: TGTGCCAGTAGTATAAACCCAGGGGGCTACGAGCAGTACTTC. Translated, it gives CASSINPGGYEQYF.

V is TRBV11-2 and J is TRBJ1-1; possibly TRBD1 for D (5 bases). CDR3 length: 17 residues. The V end was cut by 1 base, the J end by 1 base, with 16 bases between. Germline values: CDR1 SGHAT, CDR2 FQNNGV. The CDR3 loop is CASSLGLGVRANTEAFF. As DNA, the CDR3 is TGTGCCAGCAGCTTAGGTCTGGGGGTCAGGGCGAACACTGAAGCTTTCTTT.

The chain couples TRBV7-9 to TRBJ2-7; 9 positions match TRBD2. The V segment lost 0 bases and the J segment 6 bases; nucleotides outside the gene matches: 3. The CDR3 consists of 14 residues. Germline lookup yields CDR1 SEHNR and CDR2 FQNEAQ (reference sequence). The CDR3, as DNA: TGTGCCAGCAGCTTAGCCGGTAGCGGGAGCGAGCAGTACTTC. Encoded protein: CASSLAGSGSEQYF. The full variable domain, rest sourced from reference TRBV7-9 and TRBJ2-7, is DTGVSQNPRHKITKRGQNVTFRCDPISEHNRLYWYRQTLGQGPEFLTYFQNEAQLEKSRLLSDRFSAERPKGSFSTLEIQRTEQGDSAMYLCASSLAGSGSEQYFGPGTRLTVT.

The J gene is TRBJ2-1, the V gene TRBV7-9, with 7 nucleotides matching TRBD2. The V gene's germline CDR1 is SEHNR and CDR2 FQNEAQ (reference sequence). With V trimmed by 4 bases and J by 5 bases, 8 bases remained unmatched. CDR3 length: 15 residues. CDR3 sequence reads: CASSSSSLADNEQFF. In DNA, the CDR3 is TGTGCCAGCAGCTCCAGTTCCCTAGCGGACAATGAGCAGTTCTTC.

The chain combines TRBV28 with TRBJ2-1, with D perhaps TRBD2 (5 bases). Trimming removed 3 bases from V and 8 bases from J, with 17 bases in between. From germline, CDR1 is MDHEN and CDR2 SYDVKM. This CDR3 contains 15 residues. DNA for the CDR3: TGTGCCAGCAGTTTTGACTTGCGCCAGAGGGATGAGCAGTTCTTC. Translating it yields CASSFDLRQRDEQFF.

V is TRBV9 and J is TRBJ2-2, with 8 bases lining up with TRBD2. Trimming at V came to 1 base and at J to 7 bases, leaving 9 bases not matched to a gene. The CDR3 covers 16 residues. Per the germline V gene, CDR1 is SGDLS and CDR2 is YYNGEE. The CDR3 protein is CASSVSSGGSVGELFF. CDR3 nucleotides: TGTGCCAGCAGCGTATCGAGCGGGGGCTCGGTCGGGGAGCTGTTTTTT. The full variable domain, in which reference TRBV9 and TRBJ2-2 provide the parts outside the CDR3, is DSGVTQTPKHLITATGQRVTLRCSPRSGDLSVYWYQQSLDQGLQFLIQYYNGEERAKGNILERFSAQQFPDLHSELNLSSLELGDSALYFCASSVSSGGSVGELFFGEGSRLTVL.